A selection of T cell receptor beta chains follows, all from one sample in a study of OX40 agonist ivuxolimab in advanced cancers. Assay used: immunoSEQ multiplex PCR; TCRdb lists only in-frame clones, some missing. This sample yields 79,000 or so clones, of which 85% are seen a single time; less than 0.8% belongs to the top ten. The sequencing here drew on CD4+ or CD8+ T cells sorted from blood, taken in a trial of the OX40 agonist ivuxolimab. The receptors come from an adult with an advanced solid tumor such as melanoma, head and neck, liver or kidney cancer. CDR3s include the opening cysteine and the closing phenylalanine or tryptophan. D genes are given only for firm matches. Size is omitted from some rows. Given values are once, few, many or a class for expanded clones.

CDR3 protein	CDR3 DNA	J gene	D gene	clone size	V gene
CASSFPRVSEAFF	TGTGCCAGCAGCTTCCCCAGGGTTTCTGAAGCTTTCTTT	TRBJ1-1	NA	NA	TRBV11-1
CASSLLRLSSYNEQFF	TGTGCCAGCAGCTTGTTGAGACTCAGCTCCTACAATGAGCAGTTCTTC	TRBJ2-1	NA	NA	TRBV5-8
CAWNRQSEYEQYF	TGTGCCTGGAATAGGCAGTCGGAATACGAGCAGTACTTC	TRBJ2-7	NA	NA	TRBV30
CASSSTGSTDTQYF	TGCGCCAGCAGCTCAACAGGGAGCACAGATACGCAGTATTTT	TRBJ2-3	NA	NA	TRBV5-1
CASSVDKVVSYEQYF	TGTGCCAGTAGTGTTGACAAGGTCGTCTCCTACGAGCAGTACTTC	TRBJ2-7	NA	NA	TRBV19
CASSSLLGNYEQYF	TGTGCCAGTAGCTCTCTACTGGGGAACTACGAGCAGTACTTC	TRBJ2-7	NA	NA	TRBV19
CASSQPQTTDTQYF	TGTGCCAGCAGCCAACCACAGACCACAGATACGCAGTATTTT	TRBJ2-3	NA	NA	TRBV7-8
CASSDLQGYGYTF	TGTGCCAGCAGTGATCTACAGGGGTATGGCTACACCTTC	TRBJ1-2	TRBD1	few	TRBV6-1
CASSAYGQAQVNQPQHF	TGTGCCAGCAGTGCTTACGGACAGGCCCAGGTTAATCAGCCCCAGCATTTT	TRBJ1-5	TRBD1	NA	TRBV2
CASSEAFGGSYNEQFF	TGTGCCAGCAGTGAAGCGTTCGGGGGGTCGTACAATGAGCAGTTCTTC	TRBJ2-1	TRBD2	NA	TRBV6-1
CASSRQLKGQGDEQYF	TGTGCCAGCAGCCGCCAACTAAAGGGACAGGGGGACGAGCAGTACTTC	TRBJ2-7	TRBD1	NA	TRBV7-9
CSVVRGGEQYF	TGCAGCGTTGTAAGGGGAGGCGAGCAGTACTTC	TRBJ2-7	NA	NA	TRBV29-1
CASSARLAGSQETQYF	TGTGCCAGCAGCGCCCGACTAGCGGGGTCTCAAGAGACCCAGTACTTC	TRBJ2-5	TRBD2	NA	TRBV5-4
CASSLGQSKETQYF	TGTGCCAGCAGCTTAGGCCAGAGCAAAGAGACCCAGTACTTC	TRBJ2-5	NA	NA	TRBV7-2
CASSVEAGTSNYGYTF	TGTGCCAGCAGCGTAGAGGCCGGCACCTCGAACTATGGCTACACCTTC	TRBJ1-2	NA	once	TRBV9
CASSQGGRSATNEKLFF	TGTGCCAGCTCCCAAGGGGGGAGGAGTGCAACTAATGAAAAACTGTTTTTT	TRBJ1-4	NA	few	TRBV18
CASRPNRDRAYEQYF	TGTGCCAGCAGACCAAACCGGGACAGGGCCTACGAGCAGTACTTC	TRBJ2-7	TRBD1	NA	TRBV6-6
CASSGREQSDIQYF	TGTGCCAGCAGCGGTCGAGAACAGTCGGACATTCAGTACTTC	TRBJ2-4	NA	NA	TRBV9
CAWSVSGQETQYF	TGTGCCTGGAGCGTTAGCGGGCAAGAGACCCAGTACTTC	TRBJ2-5	TRBD2	NA	TRBV30
CASSQIAPRQLYGYTF	TGTGCCAGCAGCCAAATAGCGCCGCGACAGCTCTATGGCTACACCTTC	TRBJ1-2	NA	NA	TRBV4-2
CASSLRVEAGSYNEQFF	TGTGCCAGCAGCTTAAGGGTTGAAGCGGGGTCCTACAATGAGCAGTTCTTC	TRBJ2-1	TRBD2	NA	TRBV11-2